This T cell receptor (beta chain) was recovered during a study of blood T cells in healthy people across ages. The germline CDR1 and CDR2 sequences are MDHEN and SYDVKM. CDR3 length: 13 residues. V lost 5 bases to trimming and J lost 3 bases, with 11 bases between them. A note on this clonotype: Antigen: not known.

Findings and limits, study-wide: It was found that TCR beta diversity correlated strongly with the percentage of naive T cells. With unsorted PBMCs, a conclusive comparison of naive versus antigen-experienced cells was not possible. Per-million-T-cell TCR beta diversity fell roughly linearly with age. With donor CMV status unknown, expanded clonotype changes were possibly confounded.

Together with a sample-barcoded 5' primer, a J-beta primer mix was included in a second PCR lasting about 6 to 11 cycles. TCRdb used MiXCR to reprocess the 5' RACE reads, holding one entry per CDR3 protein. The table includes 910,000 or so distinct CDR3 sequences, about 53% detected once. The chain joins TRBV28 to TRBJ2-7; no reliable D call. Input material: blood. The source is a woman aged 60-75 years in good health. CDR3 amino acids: CASSTALIYEQYF. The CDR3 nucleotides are TGTGCCAGCAGTACCGCCCTGATCTACGAGCAGTACTTC.